The T cell receptor (beta chain) under discussion was sequenced for a study of OX40 agonist ivuxolimab in advanced cancers. Study-level information: Age averaged around 60 years (range roughly 20 to 90), and less than 85% were male. Findings and caveats of the study: Certain nonresponders additionally had low normalized T-cell clonal expansion. More expanded clones were found, on average, in CD8+ than in CD4+ T cells.

The CDR3 is 15 amino acids. V dropped 3 bases and J dropped 2 bases, with 15 bases sitting between them. Germline CDR1 reads SGHRS; CDR2 reads YFSETQ. Autoimmune disease history or systemic immunosuppression led to patient exclusion. Comment on this clone: Its antigen is unidentified.

The protocol was immunoSEQ multiplex PCR, while the TCRdb copy is restricted to in-frame clones and leaves out a portion. Seen here are approximately 68,000 clones, around 86% observed once, and the top ten hold 0.55% to 0.7%. This receptor was obtained from an adult with an advanced solid tumor such as melanoma, head and neck, liver or kidney cancer. The sequenced sample was CD4+ or CD8+ T cells sorted from blood, obtained in a trial of the OX40 agonist ivuxolimab. The rearrangement uses TRBV5-1 and TRBJ2-7, with D possibly matching TRBD1 (6 bases). The CDR3 DNA follows: TGCGCCAGCAGCTACCCCGGGACACGGACCTACGAGCAGTACTTC. Translated, it gives CASSYPGTRTYEQYF.